The following is a T cell receptor (beta chain) sequence with its context. Enrolled through a virtual design, the participants were between 18 and 89 years of age and came from about two dozen US areas. Categorization into cohorts depended on clinical history that participants reported. The sample belongs to a study of blood T cell repertoires in COVID-19. Study in general: Samples taken during acute and convalescent COVID-19 were collected in the United States, Italy and Spain. In each case, the material was cDNA or gDNA derived from T cells, B-cell-depleted T cells, or PBMCs.

The method was immunoSEQ multiplex PCR; TCRdb's version includes in-frame clones alone and lacks a portion of them. Here the sample spans 180,000 or so clones, roughly 89% being singletons. The germline gives CDR1 LNHDA, CDR2 SQIVND (reference sequence). V shed 0 bases and J 9 bases; nucleotides not matched to a gene: 29. The CDR3 loop spans 22 amino acids. The sequence derives from a woman aged 40 to 49 with acute COVID-19. Source material: PBMCs or T cells enriched from blood (not recorded which). The rearrangement joins TRBV19 to TRBJ1-5; 7 nucleotides align to TRBD1. CDR3 sequence (DNA): TGTGCCAGTAGTATAGACCCCGATTTTACAGGGGAGATGGGCCTACCCTATCGGCCCCAGCATTTT. This encodes CASSIDPDFTGEMGLPYRPQHF.